This T cell receptor beta chain came from a study of blood T cell repertoires in COVID-19. Background on the study: There were acute and convalescent COVID-19 samples, and they came from the United States, Italy and Spain.

In the original workflow: How many nucleated cells were present was estimated from reference gene primer amplification. The table came from immunoSEQ multiplex PCR; TCRdb's copy has only in-frame clones and leaves some out. The V and J calls and the clone size are those of that table, but D and trimming were determined from the DNA. The sample yields about 210,000 clones, around 90% seen once. Participants, about 18 to 89 years old, spanned under 25 US areas. V lost 6 bases, J lost 3 bases, and 9 bases stayed unmatched. CDR1 and CDR2 from the germline V gene are KGHSH and LQKENI. The CDR3 contains 15 residues.

Sample: PBMCs or T cells enriched from blood (not recorded which). The sequence was obtained from a man aged 18 to 29 with acute COVID-19. The genes are TRBV18 and TRBJ1-1; TRBD1 aligns across 8 bases. The CDR3 DNA reads as TGTGCCAGCTCCCCTTGGACAGGGAAGGACACTGAAGCTTTCTTT. This sequence encodes CASSPWTGKDTEAFF.